This T cell receptor (beta chain) appears in the sequencing data of a study of T cell changes during pregnancy in multiple sclerosis. Here immunoSEQ multiplex PCR was the method, and the copy in TCRdb shows in-frame clones only, minus some. The sample includes about 60,000 clones, nearly 95% seen only once; the top ten take more than 0.7%. Germline CDR1 reads LNHDA; CDR2 reads SQIVND (reference sequence). Trimming removed 4 bases from V and 3 bases from J; junction bases left unmatched: 7. This CDR3 has 16 amino acids. The TCR comes from a female donor with multiple sclerosis, enrolled in a pregnancy study. The chain recombines TRBV19 with TRBJ1-5; TRBD1 matches 9 bases. The material sequenced was peripheral blood, taken in the first trimester of pregnancy. In DNA, the CDR3 is TGTGCCAGTAGTAGAGTGGGACAGGGAAACAATCAGCCCCAGCATTTT. Protein product: CASSRVGQGNNQPQHF.